This record looks at one T cell receptor (beta chain) sequence and its context. This entry comes from a study of blood T cell repertoires in COVID-19. With 7 bases clipped from V and 4 bases from J, the junction kept 12 bases outside the gene matches. This CDR3 has 16 residues. Germline CDR1 LNHDA, CDR2 SQIVND (reference sequence). The protocol was immunoSEQ multiplex PCR, while the TCRdb copy is restricted to in-frame clones and leaves out a portion. The table lists roughly 360,000 clones, more than 75% of them singletons. Individuals drawn from under 30 US areas were roughly 18 to 95 years old. Each recovered donor of Cohort 3 presented with two negative PCRs, clearance, or symptom resolution.

Material: PBMCs or T cells enriched from blood (not recorded which). V gene TRBV19 combines with J gene TRBJ2-2, with 7 bases matching TRBD2. This clonotype was sampled from a man aged 30 to 39 who had recovered from COVID-19. CDR3 bases: TGTGCCAGTACCGACTGGGGGGGTCGTCTCACCGGGGAGCTGTTTTTT. Protein: CASTDWGGRLTGELFF.